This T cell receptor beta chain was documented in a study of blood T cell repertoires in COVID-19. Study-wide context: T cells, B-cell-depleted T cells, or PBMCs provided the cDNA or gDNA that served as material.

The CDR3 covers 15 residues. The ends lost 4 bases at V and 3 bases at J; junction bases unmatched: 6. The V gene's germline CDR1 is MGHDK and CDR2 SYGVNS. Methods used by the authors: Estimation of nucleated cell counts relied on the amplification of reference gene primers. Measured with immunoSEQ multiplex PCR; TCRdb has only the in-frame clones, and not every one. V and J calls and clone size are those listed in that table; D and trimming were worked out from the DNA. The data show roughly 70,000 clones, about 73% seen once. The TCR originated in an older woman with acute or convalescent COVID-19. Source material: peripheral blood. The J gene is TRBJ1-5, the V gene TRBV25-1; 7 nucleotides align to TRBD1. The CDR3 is CASSGRTGSNQPQHF. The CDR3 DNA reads TGTGCCAGCAGTGGGAGGACAGGTTCCAATCAGCCCCAGCATTTT.